The 26 T cell receptor beta chains presented below share a single source sample, sequenced in a study of T-cell memory formation after mild COVID-19. TCRdb reprocessed the 5' RACE reads via MiXCR and lists one record per CDR3 protein. Altogether hundreds of thousands of distinct CDR3 sequences are present, approximately 21% being singletons, with the ten largest covering around 7.7%. Specimen: PBMCs or a T cell subset sorted from them (not recorded which). The source of these receptors is an adult woman who had mild COVID-19 (a few samples of this study predate the infection). Cell type and time point are not known.

The chain couples TRBV20-1 to TRBJ2-7; TRBD2 matches at 13 bases. CDR1 is DFQATT and CDR2 is SNEGSKA in the germline V gene (reference sequence). CDR3 length equals 15 residues. Losses at the gene ends were 3 bases for V and 7 bases for J; bases not matched to a gene: 9. This chain's CDR3 is CSARAGTSGMKEQYF. DNA for the CDR3: TGCAGTGCTAGGGCCGGGACTAGCGGGATGAAAGAGCAGTACTTC.

CDR3 in amino acids: CATSKGQGPPYEQYF. Here the CDR3 DNA reads TGTGCCACCAGCAAAGGACAGGGGCCTCCCTACGAGCAGTACTTC. This chain uses TRBV15 with TRBJ2-7; 9 bases line up with TRBD1. Germline CDR1 reads LNHNV; CDR2 reads YYDKDF (reference sequence). This CDR3 contains 15 residues. Losses at the gene ends were 4 bases for V and 2 bases for J; bases not matched to a gene: 6.

CDR3 coding DNA: TGCAGTGCTAGGGGCCCCCCGGGGGTACAAGAGACCCAGTACTTC. As protein: CSARGPPGVQETQYF. The chain uses TRBV20-1 and TRBJ2-5, with a tentative D call TRBD2 (6 bases). This CDR3 comprises 15 residues. Germline V gene sequence: CDR1 DFQATT, CDR2 SNEGSKA (reference sequence). V was cut by 3 bases and J by 2 bases, with 16 bases left in between.

This clonotype was detected only a few times. The genes are TRBV5-1 and TRBJ2-1; TRBD2 matches 9 bases. CDR1 and CDR2 (germline): SGHRS, YFSETQ. This CDR3 contains 15 residues. V lost 0 bases and J lost 5; bases outside the gene matches: 3. For the CDR3, the DNA is TGCGCCAGCAGCTTGGTGGCGGGGGGGGACAATGAGCAGTTCTTC. Translating it yields CASSLVAGGDNEQFF.

This clonotype was detected a few times. The chain couples TRBV14 to TRBJ2-3, with 7 nucleotides matching TRBD2. There are 14 residues in the CDR3. The V gene end was trimmed by 4 bases and the J gene end by 7 bases; junction bases not matched to a gene: 8. CDR1 and CDR2 (germline): SGHDN, FVKESK. Here the CDR3 DNA reads TGTGCCAGCAGCCCCGCGGGAGTCTCTTATACGCAGTATTTT. Protein: CASSPAGVSYTQYF.

This clonotype turned up a few times. The chain couples TRBV20-1 to TRBJ1-5, with 8 bases that match TRBD1. The CDR3 contains 14 residues. V lost 7 bases, J lost 5 bases, and 10 bases stayed unmatched. Germline V lookup: CDR1 DFQATT, CDR2 SNEGSKA (reference sequence). The CDR3 loop is CSVGQGGGHQPQHF. The CDR3 region has the DNA TGCAGTGTAGGACAGGGCGGGGGCCATCAGCCCCAGCATTTT.

The chain carries TRBV12-3 or TRBV12-4 and TRBJ2-5; D perhaps matches TRBD2 (6 bases). Trimming pared 4 bases from V and 5 bases from J, leaving 20 bases between. CDR3 size: 16 residues. This CDR3 is CASSSRGTYGGETQYF. In nucleotides, the CDR3 is TGTGCCAGCAGTTCCCGCGGGACCTACGGCGGGGAGACCCAGTACTTC.

The chain links TRBV19 to TRBJ2-7; 7 bases map to TRBD1. The CDR3 consists of 12 residues. J lost 5 bases, V lost 4 bases, and 2 bases had no gene match. Germline lookup yields CDR1 LNHDA and CDR2 SQIVND (reference sequence). The CDR3 sequence: CASSTTGDEQYF. The CDR3 DNA is TGTGCCAGTAGTACCACAGGGGACGAGCAGTACTTC.

The chain has TRBV20-1 and TRBJ2-5; D is possibly TRBD1 or TRBD2 (6 bases each). The CDR3 runs to 14 residues. Germline assignment: CDR1 DFQATT and CDR2 SNEGSKA (reference sequence). Trimming pared 2 bases from V and 4 bases from J, leaving 14 bases between. The CDR3 loop is CSARRGGIGETQYF. In DNA, the CDR3 is TGCAGTGCTAGACGAGGGGGGATAGGAGAGACCCAGTACTTC.

The rearrangement links TRBV30 to TRBJ2-3, with D unresolved. Germline CDR1 and CDR2: GTSNPN and SVGIG (reference sequence). The length of the CDR3 is 12 residues. V lost 1 base and J 10 bases, leaving 12 bases between the germline ends. CDR3 nucleotides: TGTGCCTGGAGTGACCTTAGTCCCGCGCAGTATTTT. Amino acids: CAWSDLSPAQYF.

The chain links TRBV20-1 to TRBJ2-3; maybe TRBD1 (6 bases). The CDR3 spans 18 residues. V lost 0 bases to trimming and J lost 1 base, with 20 bases between them. In germline, CDR1 is DFQATT, CDR2 SNEGSKA (reference sequence). The CDR3 region has the DNA TGCAGTGCTAGAGATTTGCCAGGGGTCATTGTGGGCACAGATACGCAGTATTTT. Translating it yields CSARDLPGVIVGTDTQYF.

This clonotype was seen repeatedly, ten times or more. This sequence joins TRBV5-1 and TRBJ2-1; no clear D gene. Germline CDR1 reads SGHRS; CDR2 reads YFSETQ. With 0 bases removed from V and 0 bases from J, the gap between germline ends came to 10 bases. The CDR3 totals 16 residues. The CDR3 bases are TGCGCCAGCAGCTTGGATCCCGCGAGCTCCTACAATGAGCAGTTCTTC. Protein sequence: CASSLDPASSYNEQFF.

The rearrangement links TRBV9 to TRBJ2-3, with 12 bases fitting TRBD2. CDR1 and CDR2 from the germline V gene are SGDLS and YYNGEE. This CDR3 spans 15 amino acids. The junction had 6 bases not matched to a gene; V was cut back by 4 bases and J by 6 bases. The CDR3 nucleotides read TGTGCCAGCAGCCCGGGGACTAGCGGGTGGGATACGCAGTATTTT. Translated: CASSPGTSGWDTQYF. Looking up the rest from reference TRBV9 and TRBJ2-3 gives the full variable domain: DSGVTQTPKHLITATGQRVTLRCSPRSGDLSVYWYQQSLDQGLQFLIQYYNGEERAKGNILERFSAQQFPDLHSELNLSSLELGDSALYFCASSPGTSGWDTQYFGPGTRLTVL.

This rearrangement joins TRBV12-3 or TRBV12-4 to TRBJ2-3; 11 positions agree with TRBD2. The CDR3 runs 16 residues. V was pared by 5 bases and J by 4 bases, with 8 bases of the junction left unmatched. CDR3 coding DNA: TGTGCCAGCAGTCTTATAGCGGGAGGGCCGGCAGATACGCAGTATTTT. Its protein is CASSLIAGGPADTQYF.

The V call is TRBV29-1, the J call TRBJ1-2, with D tentatively TRBD1 (6 bases). V was cut by 7 bases and J by 4 bases, with 13 bases left in between. The CDR3 covers 12 residues. Per germline, CDR1 SQVTM and CDR2 ANQGSEA. This CDR3 is CSAYRVIYGYTF. The CDR3 DNA follows: TGCAGCGCTTACAGGGTGATCTATGGCTACACCTTC. The full variable domain, completed using reference TRBV29-1 and TRBJ1-2, is SAVISQKPSRDICQRGTSLTIQCQVDSQVTMMFWYRQQPGQSLTLIATANQGSEATYESGFVIDKFPISRPNLTFSTLTVSNMSPEDSSIYLCSAYRVIYGYTFGSGTRLTVV.

The table lists this clonotype with a few counts. The CDR3 sequence: CSAWQETQYF. In nucleotides, the CDR3 is TGCAGTGCCTGGCAAGAGACCCAGTACTTC. J is TRBJ2-5 and V is TRBV20-1; no reliable D call. Per the germline V gene, CDR1 is DFQATT and CDR2 is SNEGSKA (reference sequence). The germline V and J ends were trimmed by 6 bases and 2 bases, with 4 bases remaining between them. The CDR3 consists of 10 residues.

V usage is TRBV15 and J usage is TRBJ1-6; TRBD1 aligns across 10 bases. From germline, CDR1 is LNHNV and CDR2 YYDKDF (reference sequence). Trimming removed 5 bases from V and 9 bases from J; junction bases left unmatched: 7. The CDR3 consists of 15 residues. Written as DNA, the CDR3 is TGTGCCACCAGCCTAACGGGACAGGGGCTTTCACCCCTCCACTTT. This encodes CATSLTGQGLSPLHF.

The V call is TRBV12-3 or TRBV12-4, the J call TRBJ1-1; D is undetermined. This CDR3 contains 14 residues. Trimming cost V 3 bases and J 4 bases, with 12 bases left between them. The CDR3 spells CASSLDPEPTEAFF. CDR3 DNA sequence: TGTGCCAGCAGTTTGGACCCAGAGCCCACTGAAGCTTTCTTT.

The chain uses TRBV11-2 and TRBJ1-2, with TRBD1 matching 8 bases. The V segment lost 0 bases and the J segment 8 bases; nucleotides outside the gene matches: 8. In germline, CDR1 is SGHAT, CDR2 FQNNGV. This CDR3 comprises 15 residues. CDR3 in DNA: TGTGCCAGCAGCTTAGAGGCAGGGGGCGCGAGGGGCTACACCTTC. This codes for CASSLEAGGARGYTF.

This chain links TRBV12-3 or TRBV12-4 with TRBJ2-4, with D tentatively TRBD1 (5 bases). V lost 3 bases and J 6 bases, leaving 9 bases between the germline ends. The length of the CDR3 is 13 residues. The CDR3 DNA reads as TGTGCCAGCAGTTTGGGTGACAGAAACATTCAGTACTTC. Protein: CASSLGDRNIQYF.

The chain has TRBV9 and TRBJ2-3, with D possibly TRBD1 on 5 matching bases. Trimming pared 0 bases from V and 6 bases from J, leaving 11 bases between. Germline CDR1 is SGDLS and CDR2 is YYNGEE. The CDR3 runs to 14 residues. The CDR3 region has the DNA TGTGCCAGCAGCGTAGGAACAGGCCCCGATACGCAGTATTTT. Amino acids: CASSVGTGPDTQYF.

The chain employs TRBV15 and TRBJ1-5; D unresolved. CDR1 is LNHNV and CDR2 is YYDKDF in the germline V gene (reference sequence). Deletions cut 1 base from V and 5 bases from J, with 12 bases between. CDR3 length: 15 residues. This CDR3 reads CATSRARRADQPQHF. The CDR3 region has the DNA TGTGCCACCAGCAGAGCTAGGCGGGCCGATCAGCCCCAGCATTTT.

The CDR3 sequence is CASSLMRFRTGELFF. The CDR3 DNA reads as TGTGCCAGCAGCTTAATGCGGTTCCGTACCGGGGAGCTGTTTTTT. The V call is TRBV7-6, the J call TRBJ2-2; no firm D call. Per germline, CDR1 SGHVS and CDR2 FNYEAQ. The CDR3 runs to 15 residues. The ends were cut back, 2 bases at V and 5 bases at J, with 12 bases in the middle.

This clonotype was detected many times. V is TRBV3-1 and J is TRBJ1-6; D might be TRBD1 (6 bases). This CDR3 is built from 16 residues. Germline CDR1 is LGHDT and CDR2 is YNNKEL (reference sequence). V was shortened by 0 bases and J by 7 bases, with 13 bases between the two germline ends. The CDR3: CASSQEGTGWNSPLHF. CDR3 bases: TGTGCCAGCAGCCAAGAGGGTACAGGGTGGAATTCACCCCTCCACTTT.

CDR3 region: CASSLQGAAGYTF. The CDR3, as DNA: TGTGCCAGCTCTCTACAGGGGGCTGCTGGCTACACCTTC. This sequence joins TRBV18 and TRBJ1-2, with 9 bases matching TRBD1. V lost 6 bases to trimming and J lost 7 bases; unmatched junction nucleotides: 6. Germline values: CDR1 KGHSH, CDR2 LQKENI. The CDR3 has 13 amino acids.

The V and J genes are TRBV20-1 and TRBJ1-1; unclear D gene. This CDR3 comprises 13 residues. CDR1 and CDR2 (germline): DFQATT, SNEGSKA (reference sequence). The V gene lost 2 bases and the J gene lost 1 base, with 8 bases spanning the gap. In DNA, the CDR3 is TGCAGTGCTAGAAAACACACGAACACTGAAGCTTTCTTT. Translated, it gives CSARKHTNTEAFF.